Below are 30 T cell receptor beta chains sequenced from a single sample in a study of human T cells and chemical hapten exposure. Sample time point: patch test 2, 6 weeks after DPC sensitization. The treatment: therapeutic diphenylcyclopropenone sensitization with weekly scalp DPC. Each CDR3 protein is one row after TCRdb ran MiXCR on the RACE reads. The top ten hold more than 1.1% of the sample, which has some 150,000 distinct CDR3 sequences, about an eighth seen once. The input for sequencing was whole blood, taken in connection with sensitization to the hapten diphenylcyclopropenone (DPC). The receptors stem from a woman between 45 and 65 years old with alopecia areata. Some clones in this sample may be carry-over from other donors' samples.

This clonotype has ten or more counts. The genes are TRBV4-2 and TRBJ2-7; 10 bases line up with TRBD2. CDR1 and CDR2 (germline): LGHNA, YNFKEQ. The V and J ends lost 4 bases and 7 bases, in that order; junction bases with no gene match: 10. This CDR3 comprises 15 residues. The CDR3 region has the DNA TGTGCCAGCAGCCTCCACCAGCGGGAGGGTTGGGAGCAGTACTTC. It specifies CASSLHQREGWEQYF.

V and J are TRBV28 and TRBJ2-5; 8 bases are shared with TRBD1. After removal of 4 bases from V and 2 bases from J, the junction contained 6 bases not matched to a gene. CDR1 and CDR2 (germline): MDHEN, SYDVKM. This CDR3 has 15 residues. This chain's CDR3 is CASSWDGTGQETQYF. The DNA for the CDR3 is TGTGCCAGCAGTTGGGACGGGACAGGTCAAGAGACCCAGTACTTC.

The rearrangement joins TRBV6-5 to TRBJ2-3, with a weak D call TRBD2 (6 bases). With 0 bases removed from V and 0 bases from J, the gap between germline ends came to 7 bases. This CDR3 has 15 amino acids. Germline-derived CDR1 and CDR2 are MNHEY and SVGAGI. In nucleotides, the CDR3 is TGTGCCAGCAGTTACTCCGGGGGAAGCACAGATACGCAGTATTTT. Translated, it gives CASSYSGGSTDTQYF.

This clonotype was picked up a small number of times. The chain joins TRBV5-1 to TRBJ2-1; D might be TRBD1 or TRBD2, each matching 5 bases. In germline, CDR1 is SGHRS, CDR2 YFSETQ. Trimming shortened V by 4 bases and J by 0 bases, and 14 bases separated the two germline ends. This CDR3 comprises 16 residues. CDR3 protein: CASSGTGTSSYNEQFF. The CDR3 DNA reads as TGCGCCAGCAGCGGTACCGGGACGTCCTCCTACAATGAGCAGTTCTTC. The full variable domain, in which reference TRBV5-1 and TRBJ2-1 provide the parts outside the CDR3, is KAGVTQTPRYLIKTRGQQVTLSCSPISGHRSVSWYQQTPGQGLQFLFEYFSETQRNKGNFPGRFSGRQFSNSRSEMNVSTLELGDSALYLCASSGTGTSSYNEQFFGPGTRLTVL.

This clonotype has at least ten counts. J is TRBJ2-1 and V is TRBV5-1; D remains unclear. The CDR3 covers 12 residues. Per germline, CDR1 SGHRS and CDR2 YFSETQ. Trimming cost V 0 bases and J 8 bases, with 6 bases left between them. The CDR3 loop reads CASSLAMDEQFF. Written as DNA, the CDR3 is TGCGCCAGCAGCTTGGCTATGGATGAGCAGTTCTTC. The full variable domain, completed using reference TRBV5-1 and TRBJ2-1, is KAGVTQTPRYLIKTRGQQVTLSCSPISGHRSVSWYQQTPGQGLQFLFEYFSETQRNKGNFPGRFSGRQFSNSRSEMNVSTLELGDSALYLCASSLAMDEQFFGPGTRLTVL.

A few counts support this clonotype. The chain has TRBV7-6 and TRBJ2-3, with 10 bases aligning to TRBD2. V was clipped by 5 bases and J by 2 bases; unmatched bases: 10. The germline CDR1 and CDR2 sequences are SGHVS and FNYEAQ. The CDR3 loop spans 17 amino acids. This chain's CDR3 is CASSRYPLAGATDTQYF. For the CDR3, the DNA is TGTGCCAGCAGCCGATACCCTCTAGCGGGAGCCACAGATACGCAGTATTTT.

The V gene is TRBV27, the J gene TRBJ2-3, with 8 positions matching TRBD2. The V gene end was trimmed by 7 bases and the J gene end by 0 bases; junction bases not matched to a gene: 9. Germline loops: CDR1 MNHEY, CDR2 SMNVEV (reference sequence). The CDR3 loop spans 16 amino acids. CDR3 loop: CASKLGAGGSTDTQYF. The DNA of the CDR3 is TGTGCCAGCAAACTAGGCGCGGGAGGTAGCACAGATACGCAGTATTTT.

In its sample, this clonotype was seen many times. The chain recombines TRBV20-1 with TRBJ2-3; D possibly corresponds to TRBD1 (5 bases). CDR1 DFQATT and CDR2 SNEGSKA come from the germline V gene (reference sequence). V gave up 2 bases and J gave up 3 bases, with 6 bases separating them. The CDR3 totals 12 residues. The CDR3 nucleotides are TGCAGTGCTAGAAGGGGAACAGATACGCAGTATTTT. It translates to CSARRGTDTQYF.

The V call is TRBV2, the J call TRBJ2-3; D may be TRBD1 or TRBD2 (6 bases each). With 6 bases removed from V and 5 bases from J, the gap between germline ends came to 18 bases. This CDR3 contains 15 residues. Germline V CDR1 and CDR2: SNHLY, FYNNEI. CDR3 sequence: CASREGHSLGDTQYF. Written as DNA, the CDR3 is TGTGCCAGCAGGGAGGGACACTCGTTGGGAGATACGCAGTATTTT.

The chain uses TRBV3-1 and TRBJ2-7; 7 positions match TRBD2. The CDR3 covers 16 residues. V dropped 1 base and J dropped 3; count of bases not matched to a gene: 9. Germline CDR1 reads LGHDT; CDR2 reads YNNKEL (reference sequence). CDR3 region: CASSQVLAGAHYEQYF. Here the CDR3 DNA reads TGTGCCAGCAGCCAAGTTCTGGCGGGAGCCCACTACGAGCAGTACTTC.

This clonotype turned up a few times. The J gene is TRBJ2-7, the V gene TRBV28, with D possibly called TRBD1 or TRBD2 (5 bases each). Trimming took off 8 bases at V and 2 bases at J, with 13 bases between the two ends. Germline V gene data show CDR1 as MDHEN and CDR2 as SYDVKM. CDR3 length: 13 residues. The CDR3 DNA follows: TGTGCCAGCTCTGTCCCGGGGCCCTACGAGCAGTACTTC. Amino acids: CASSVPGPYEQYF.

This clonotype has just a few counts. The chain combines TRBV9 with TRBJ2-7; 7 nucleotides match TRBD1. With 2 bases clipped from V and 0 bases from J, the junction kept 2 bases outside the gene matches. Germline lookup yields CDR1 SGDLS and CDR2 YYNGEE. The CDR3 sequence is 14 residues long. CDR3 nucleotides: TGTGCCAGCAGCGTCCGACAGGGCTCCTACGAGCAGTACTTC. It is translated as CASSVRQGSYEQYF.

This clonotype was seen many times. This chain connects TRBV20-1 to TRBJ2-3; the match to TRBD2 covers 10 bases. V trimming: 3 bases; J trimming: 5 bases; junction bases outside the gene matches: 8. Germline CDR1 is DFQATT and CDR2 is SNEGSKA (reference sequence). The CDR3 runs to 15 residues. The CDR3 loop reads CSASISGRVEDTQYF. The CDR3 region has the DNA TGCAGTGCTAGCATAAGCGGGAGGGTTGAAGATACGCAGTATTTT.

This clonotype was found many times. This chain connects TRBV11-3 to TRBJ2-1, with 9 bases fitting TRBD2. Per germline, CDR1 SGHNT and CDR2 YENEEA. Losses at the gene ends were 1 base for V and 8 bases for J; bases not matched to a gene: 6. This CDR3 has 15 residues. The CDR3 sequence: CASSLGASGTDEQFF. Written as DNA, the CDR3 is TGTGCCAGCAGCTTAGGCGCTAGCGGGACCGATGAGCAGTTCTTC.

This chain uses TRBV28 with TRBJ2-3, with D perhaps matching TRBD2 (6 bases). The V gene lost 6 bases and the J gene lost 0 bases, with 10 bases spanning the gap. Germline-derived CDR1 and CDR2 are MDHEN and SYDVKM. The CDR3 has 14 amino acids. The CDR3, as DNA: TGTGCCAGCAGAGCCGGGACTAGCACAGATACGCAGTATTTT. This encodes CASRAGTSTDTQYF. Combining the CDR3 with reference TRBV28 and TRBJ2-3 gives the whole variable domain DVKVTQSSRYLVKRTGEKVFLECVQDMDHENMFWYRQDPGLGLRLIYFSYDVKMKEKGDIPEGYSVSREKKERFSLILESASTNQTSMYLCASRAGTSTDTQYFGPGTRLTVL.

The gene calls are TRBV12-3 or TRBV12-4 and TRBJ2-7; the D is unclear. The CDR3 contains 11 residues. V was trimmed by 3 bases and J by 6 bases, leaving 6 bases between them. This CDR3 is CASSLVSEQYF. The CDR3 coding sequence is TGTGCCAGCAGTTTGGTCAGCGAGCAGTACTTC.

In its sample, this clonotype was seen a few times. This chain links TRBV6-5 with TRBJ2-1; maybe TRBD2 (6 bases). CDR3 size: 15 residues. The V gene's germline CDR1 is MNHEY and CDR2 SVGAGI. Trimming removed 7 bases from V and 5 bases from J, with 18 bases in between. The CDR3 region has the DNA TGTGCCAGCATGGGTGCCGGGACGGGAGACAATGAGCAGTTCTTC. As protein: CASMGAGTGDNEQFF.

This chain uses TRBV19 with TRBJ2-2, with 7 bases aligning to TRBD2. Germline V gene data show CDR1 as LNHDA and CDR2 as SQIVND (reference sequence). The V gene end was trimmed by 3 bases and the J gene end by 5 bases; junction bases not matched to a gene: 9. This CDR3 region has 16 residues. The CDR3 spells CASSISTSFMTGELFF. The CDR3 nucleotides are TGTGCCAGTAGTATCTCGACTAGCTTCATGACCGGGGAGCTGTTTTTT.

This clonotype was picked up many times. The chain recombines TRBV7-2 with TRBJ2-3; D is perhaps TRBD1 (5 bases). This CDR3 is built from 15 residues. Trimming took 3 bases from V and 1 from J, leaving 11 bases between them. Per germline, CDR1 SGHTA and CDR2 FQGNSA. DNA of the CDR3: TGTGCCAGCAGCTTCAAAGGGGCAGGCACAGATACGCAGTATTTT. Amino acid sequence: CASSFKGAGTDTQYF.

The CDR3 nucleotides read TGCAGTGCGAGGGACCTCACAGATACGCAGTATTTT. Protein product: CSARDLTDTQYF. The chain carries TRBV20-1 and TRBJ2-3; the D call may be TRBD1 or TRBD2 (5 bases each). Germline CDR1 and CDR2: DFQATT and SNEGSKA (reference sequence). Between the trimmed V and J ends, which lost 6 bases and 2 bases, there was a span of 9 bases. The CDR3 length is 12 residues.

This clonotype has a handful of counts. V usage is TRBV2 and J usage is TRBJ2-1; unclear D gene. CDR3 length: 16 amino acids. Trimming took 1 base from V and 0 from J, leaving 10 bases between them. CDR1 is SNHLY and CDR2 is FYNNEI in the germline V gene. The CDR3 DNA reads TGTGCCAGCAGTGAAGAAGCTAAAGTCTCCTACAATGAGCAGTTCTTC. Translated, it gives CASSEEAKVSYNEQFF. Looking up the rest from reference TRBV2 and TRBJ2-1 gives the full variable domain: EPEVTQTPSHQVTQMGQEVILRCVPISNHLYFYWYRQILGQKVEFLVSFYNNEISEKSEIFDDQFSVERPDGSNFTLKIRSTKLEDSAMYFCASSEEAKVSYNEQFFGPGTRLTVL.

The chain uses TRBV18 and TRBJ2-5, with 8 bases identical to TRBD2. J was trimmed by 4 bases and V by 1 base; bases with no gene match: 2. The length of the CDR3 is 14 residues. The germline V gene has CDR1 KGHSH and CDR2 LQKENI. The CDR3 sequence is CASSPRTSRETQYF. The CDR3 nucleotides read TGTGCCAGCTCACCACGGACTAGCAGAGAGACCCAGTACTTC.

At least ten counts were recorded for this clonotype. This rearrangement joins TRBV12-5 to TRBJ2-4; D gene ambiguous. The CDR3 is 14 residues long. Germline CDR1 reads LGHNT; CDR2 reads FRNRAP. Deletions cut 4 bases from V and 0 bases from J, with 7 bases between. In DNA, the CDR3 is TGTGCTAGTGGTTCACAGCTAGCCAAAAACATTCAGTACTTC. This encodes CASGSQLAKNIQYF. Full variable domain (missing parts from reference TRBV12-5 and TRBJ2-4): DARVTQTPRHKVTEMGQEVTMRCQPILGHNTVFWYRQTMMQGLELLAYFRNRAPLDDSGMPKDRFSAEMPDATLATLKIQPSEPRDSAVYFCASGSQLAKNIQYFGAGTRLSVL.

This clonotype was counted between two and nine times. The rearrangement links TRBV6-2 or TRBV6-3 to TRBJ1-6, with D possibly matching TRBD1 (5 bases). This CDR3 has 13 amino acids. Trimming took 5 bases from V and 10 from J, leaving 12 bases between them. Germline CDR1 and CDR2: MNHEY and SVGEGT. CDR3 in amino acids: CASSPPGSSPLHF. DNA of the CDR3: TGTGCCAGCAGTCCGCCAGGGTCGTCACCCCTCCACTTT.

The V call is TRBV29-1, the J call TRBJ2-1; 7 nucleotides align to TRBD2. J gave up 7 bases and V 7 bases, and 7 bases lay outside the gene matches. The germline gives CDR1 SQVTM, CDR2 ANQGSEA. The CDR3 is 12 amino acids. CDR3 DNA sequence: TGCAGCGGACTAGCTTCGGTAAATGAGCAGTTCTTC. As protein: CSGLASVNEQFF.

This sequence joins TRBV14 and TRBJ2-2; 11 bases line up with TRBD2. The CDR3 sequence is 18 residues long. V lost 0 bases and J lost 4; bases outside the gene matches: 7. Germline CDR1 is SGHDN and CDR2 is FVKESK. The CDR3 here is CASSQDRISGRVTGELFF. DNA for the CDR3: TGTGCCAGCAGCCAAGATCGTATTAGCGGGAGGGTCACCGGGGAGCTGTTTTTT.

This clonotype appeared many times. V gene TRBV27 combines with J gene TRBJ1-6, with D tentatively TRBD1 (6 bases). V was pared by 8 bases and J by 6 bases, with 17 bases between. Germline V CDR1 and CDR2: MNHEY, SMNVEV (reference sequence). This CDR3 has 15 amino acids. In DNA, the CDR3 is TGTGCCAGCGGTCCGAAGACAGGATTTAATTCACCCCTCCACTTT. Residues: CASGPKTGFNSPLHF.

The rearrangement joins TRBV5-1 to TRBJ2-3, with 9 bases lining up with TRBD2. Germline V gives CDR1 SGHRS, CDR2 YFSETQ. Germline trimming cut 9 bases from V and 0 bases from J; bases unmatched to any gene: 8. This CDR3 has 15 amino acids. CDR3 nucleotides: TGCGCCACCAAGACTAGCGGACTTAGCACAGATACGCAGTATTTT. Its protein is CATKTSGLSTDTQYF. The full variable domain, with the rest looked up from reference TRBV5-1 and TRBJ2-3, is KAGVTQTPRYLIKTRGQQVTLSCSPISGHRSVSWYQQTPGQGLQFLFEYFSETQRNKGNFPGRFSGRQFSNSRSEMNVSTLELGDSALYLCATKTSGLSTDTQYFGPGTRLTVL.

This chain joins TRBV6-2 or TRBV6-3 and TRBJ2-1; 7 bases line up with TRBD2. Losses at the gene ends were 5 bases for V and 7 bases for J; bases not matched to a gene: 5. Germline CDR1 MNHEY, CDR2 SVGEGT. This CDR3 has 13 amino acids. The CDR3: CASSLAVWNEQFF. CDR3 DNA sequence: TGTGCCAGCAGTCTAGCGGTATGGAATGAGCAGTTCTTC.

This clonotype was detected only a few times. The chain employs TRBV6-4 and TRBJ2-5; possibly TRBD2 for D (6 bases). The V end lost 6 bases, the J end lost 1 base, and 15 bases lay between the germline ends. The CDR3 runs to 15 residues. The germline CDR1 and CDR2 sequences are MRHNA and SNTAGT. The CDR3 DNA sequence: TGTGCCAGCAGCCACGAGGCGGGGCCCCAAGAGACCCAGTACTTC. It codes for CASSHEAGPQETQYF.